What follows are 17 T cell receptor beta chains derived from one specimen sequenced in a study of breast tumors, draining lymph nodes, adjacent tissues. The lymph nodes were axillary draining lymph nodes from breast cancer patients. TCRdb re-derived calls from the multiplex PCR reads in MiXCR, one entry per CDR3 protein. Found here are 150,000 to 200,000 distinct CDR3 sequences, roughly a third of them singletons; the top ten hold roughly 3.8%. What was sequenced was axillary lymph node tissue. The origin of the receptors is a female donor with breast cancer. Some clones in this sample may be carry-over from other donors' samples.

For this clonotype: Compared with germline, one end of the junction differs, possibly owing to a read error. The chain joins TRBV15 to TRBJ2-2, with 7 bases identical to TRBD2. This CDR3 region has 20 residues. Looked up from germline, CDR1 is LNHNV and CDR2 is YYDKDF (reference sequence). The CDR3 here is CATSRERGVWLAEGSGEPFF. The CDR3 DNA follows: TGTGCCACCAGCAGAGAGAGGGGAGTCTGGCTAGCGGAGGGATCCGGGGAGCCGTTTTTT.

This clonotype was counted only a few times. One end of the junction does not line up with germline, which may come from a read error. The rearrangement uses TRBV19 and TRBJ1-1, with unresolved D. CDR1 is LNHDA and CDR2 is SQIVND in the germline V gene (reference sequence). CDR3 size: 13 residues. The CDR3 nucleotides are TGTGCCAGTAGCATAGTTGTAGGCACTGAAGCTTTCTTT. This encodes CASSIVVGTEAFF.

The chain employs TRBV10-3 and TRBJ1-1; D perhaps matches TRBD1 (6 bases). Germline V gives CDR1 ENHRY, CDR2 SYGVKD. V lost 4 bases to trimming and J lost 0 bases, with 18 bases between them. The CDR3 loop spans 17 amino acids. The CDR3 sequence is CAISAGRTVALNTEAFF. For the CDR3, the DNA is TGTGCCATCAGTGCTGGACGGACAGTCGCATTGAACACTGAAGCTTTCTTT.

This clonotype was seen repeatedly, ten times or more. The CDR3, as DNA: TGTGCCAGCAGCTCGACGGCCCGCGGGATGCCCCAGCATTTT. Translation: CASSSTARGMPQHF. The chain links TRBV7-2 to TRBJ1-5; unclear D gene. V lost 4 bases, J lost 9 bases, and 16 bases lay in between. The germline CDR1 and CDR2 sequences are SGHTA and FQGNSA. This CDR3 contains 14 residues.

This clonotype was observed at least ten times. The junction departs from germline at one end; a sequencing error may be responsible. This rearrangement joins TRBV28 to TRBJ2-7; 9 bases are a match to TRBD1. Germline V gene lookup returns CDR1 MDHEN and CDR2 SYDVKM. The CDR3 is 12 amino acids. The CDR3 here is CASSFLRDRVHF. CDR3 coding DNA: TGTGCCAGCAGTTTTCTCCGGGACAGGGTACACTTC.

This clonotype was counted between two and nine times. This may arise from a read error, as a much more abundant clone is one base away. This sequence joins TRBV5-5 and TRBJ1-2; the D is unclear. This CDR3 spans 14 amino acids. V was cut by 4 bases and J by 4 bases, with 14 bases left in between. In germline, CDR1 is SGHKS, CDR2 YYEKEE (reference sequence). CDR3 residues: CASSVPMAIYGYTF. CDR3 in DNA: TGTGCCAGCAGCGTCCCTATGGCCATCTATGGCTACACCTTC.

In this sample, this clonotype turned up many times. This chain connects TRBV7-2 to TRBJ1-5; D gene uncertain. CDR3 size: 15 residues. Between the trimmed V and J ends, which lost 5 bases and 10 bases, there was a span of 21 bases. From germline, CDR1 is SGHTA and CDR2 FQGNSA. CDR3 sequence (DNA): TGTGCCAGCAGCCACCCGACTCGTCGGTCTTATCCCCAGCATTTT. This gives the protein CASSHPTRRSYPQHF.

Concerning this clonotype itself: At one end the junction does not follow the germline gene, possibly because of a read error. CDR3 bases: TGTGCCAGCAGCATATGGGGGACTAGCGGGAGAGGGGCCTACGTCCTGACTTTC. Protein sequence: CASSIWGTSGRGAYVLTF. The chain links TRBV5-6 to TRBJ2-6; TRBD2 matches at 14 bases. The CDR3 runs 18 residues. Germline V gives CDR1 SGHDT, CDR2 YYEEEE.

This clonotype has at least ten counts. This chain connects TRBV12-3 or TRBV12-4 to TRBJ1-6; 7 nucleotides align to TRBD1. The CDR3 contains 14 residues. The V gene end was trimmed by 6 bases and the J gene end by 9 bases; junction bases not matched to a gene: 8. CDR3 coding DNA: TGTGCCAGCAGAGCGACAGGGAAGGTTTCACCCCTCCACTTT. This encodes CASRATGKVSPLHF.

This clonotype has ten or more counts. The J gene is TRBJ2-7, the V gene TRBV5-1; a weak D match, TRBD1 (7 bases). Trimming left V 3 bases short and J 4 bases short, with 17 bases between. The CDR3 is 15 residues long. The germline CDR1 and CDR2 sequences are SGHRS and YFSETQ. The CDR3 nucleotides are TGCGCCAGCAGCTCGGAGGGGACAGTTGTTTACGAGCAGTACTTC. As protein: CASSSEGTVVYEQYF.

With respect to this clonotype: With a much larger clone just one base away, this may be a read error. The chain combines TRBV12-3 or TRBV12-4 with TRBJ2-1, with D unresolved. The CDR3 consists of 14 residues. The germline V and J ends were trimmed by 8 bases and 0 bases, with 11 bases remaining between them. The DNA for the CDR3 is TGTGCCAGCCAAAGCGTACCCTCCTACAATGAGCAGTTCTTC. This codes for CASQSVPSYNEQFF.

The chain recombines TRBV11-3 with TRBJ2-7, with D uncertain. Germline-derived CDR1 and CDR2 are SGHNT and YENEEA. Trimming cost V 2 bases and J 7 bases, with 15 bases left between them. This CDR3 spans 14 amino acids. The chain's CDR3 is CASSLPPSEGEQYF. CDR3 bases: TGTGCCAGCAGCTTACCTCCATCCGAAGGTGAGCAGTACTTC.

This clonotype occurred once. The CDR3 DNA sequence: TGCAGCGTCAGAAACGGTTCCTACGAGCAGTACTTC. It codes for CSVRNGSYEQYF. This rearrangement joins TRBV29-1 to TRBJ2-7; no clear D. Trimming shortened V by 6 bases and J by 1 base, and 10 bases separated the two germline ends. The CDR3 contains 12 residues. Germline V gene data show CDR1 as SQVTM and CDR2 as ANQGSEA.

This clonotype was seen ten or more times. The chain employs TRBV6-6 and TRBJ1-6; 9 bases are shared with TRBD1. The germline V gene has CDR1 MNHNY and CDR2 SVGAGI (reference sequence). V lost 7 bases and J lost 8; bases outside the gene matches: 9. The CDR3 has 15 amino acids. The DNA of the CDR3 is TGTGCCAGCAATAACGGGGACAGGGTTTATTCACCCCTCCACTTT. Protein: CASNNGDRVYSPLHF.

This chain's CDR3 is CSARPYREGGELFF. CDR3 nucleotide sequence: TGCAGTGCGCGGCCTTATAGGGAGGGCGGGGAGCTGTTTTTT. V gene TRBV20-1 combines with J gene TRBJ2-2; 7 nucleotides agree with TRBD2. Per the germline V gene, CDR1 is DFQATT and CDR2 is SNEGSKA (reference sequence). CDR3 length: 14 amino acids. The V gene end was trimmed by 6 bases and the J gene end by 7 bases; junction bases not matched to a gene: 11.

The genes are TRBV2 and TRBJ1-5; 9 bases match TRBD1. The CDR3 loop spans 13 amino acids. The V and J ends lost 4 bases and 7 bases, in that order; junction bases with no gene match: 2. The V gene's germline CDR1 is SNHLY and CDR2 FYNNEI. CDR3 coding DNA: TGTGCCAGCAGTGCGGGACAGGGCCAGCCCCAGCATTTT. As protein: CASSAGQGQPQHF.

For this clonotype: An end of the junction does not agree with germline; a read error may underlie this. The rearrangement links TRBV20-1 to TRBJ2-1; D not certain. Germline V lookup: CDR1 DFQATT, CDR2 SNEGSKA (reference sequence). This CDR3 spans 14 amino acids. Here the CDR3 DNA reads TGCAGTGCTAGACCAACTTTTACCTACACTGAGCGGTTCTTC. Protein: CSARPTFTYTERFF.